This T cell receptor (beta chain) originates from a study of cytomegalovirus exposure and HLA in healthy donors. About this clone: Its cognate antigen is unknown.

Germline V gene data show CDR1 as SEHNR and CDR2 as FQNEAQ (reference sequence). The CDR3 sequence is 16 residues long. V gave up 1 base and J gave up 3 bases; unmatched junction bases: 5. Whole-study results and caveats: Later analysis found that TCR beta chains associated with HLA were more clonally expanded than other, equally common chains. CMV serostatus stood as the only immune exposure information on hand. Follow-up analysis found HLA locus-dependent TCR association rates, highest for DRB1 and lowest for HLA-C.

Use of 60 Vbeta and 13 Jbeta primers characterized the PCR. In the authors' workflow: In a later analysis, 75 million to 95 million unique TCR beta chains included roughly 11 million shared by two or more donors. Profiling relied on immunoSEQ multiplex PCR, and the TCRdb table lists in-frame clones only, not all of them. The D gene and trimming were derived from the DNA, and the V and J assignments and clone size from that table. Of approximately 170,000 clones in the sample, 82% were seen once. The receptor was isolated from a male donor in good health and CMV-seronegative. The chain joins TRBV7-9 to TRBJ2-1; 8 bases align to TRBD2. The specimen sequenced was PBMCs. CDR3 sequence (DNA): TGTGCCAGCAGCTTAGATCCCCTAGCGGGCTACAATGAGCAGTTCTTC. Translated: CASSLDPLAGYNEQFF.